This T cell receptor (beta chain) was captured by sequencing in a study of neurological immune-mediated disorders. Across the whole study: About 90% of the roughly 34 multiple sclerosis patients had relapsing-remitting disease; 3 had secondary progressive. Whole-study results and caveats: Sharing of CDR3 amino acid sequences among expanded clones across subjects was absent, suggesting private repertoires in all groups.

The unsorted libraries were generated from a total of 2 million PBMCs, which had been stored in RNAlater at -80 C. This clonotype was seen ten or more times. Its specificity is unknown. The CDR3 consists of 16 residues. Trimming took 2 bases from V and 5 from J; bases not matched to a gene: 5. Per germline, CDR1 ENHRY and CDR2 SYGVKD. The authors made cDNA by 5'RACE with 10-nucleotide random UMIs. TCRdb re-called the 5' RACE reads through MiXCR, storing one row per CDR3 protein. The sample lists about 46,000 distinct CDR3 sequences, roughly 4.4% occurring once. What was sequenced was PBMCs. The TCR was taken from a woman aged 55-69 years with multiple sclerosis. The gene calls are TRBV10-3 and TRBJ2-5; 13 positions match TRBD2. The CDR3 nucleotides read TGTGCCATCAGTGAGACTAGCGGGGGGGCGCGGGAGACCCAGTACTTC. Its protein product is CAISETSGGARETQYF.